This T cell receptor beta chain was profiled in a study of STAT3 mutations in large granular lymphocyte leukemia. Points from the study as a whole: Every T-cell large granular lymphocyte leukemia patient had at least one immunodominant TCR beta clonotype. Clonal expansion was inferred from other time points because no sample existed at each clone's first appearance. Suggested: STAT3 mutation was not the ancestral event for these clonal expansions.

A note on this clone: The antigen is not known.

J lost 2 bases, V lost 0 bases, and 9 bases had no gene match. Germline V gives CDR1 SGHDT, CDR2 YYEEEE. The CDR3 runs 17 residues. Sequencing was performed with immunoSEQ multiplex PCR; in TCRdb, only in-frame clones are kept and a portion is missing. The sample lists about 10,000 clones; 45% to 65% were seen once. The source of this sequence is a boy between 10 and 17 years old with T-cell large granular lymphocyte leukemia. Some clones in this sample may be carry-over from other donors' samples. The genes are TRBV5-6 and TRBJ2-3; 7 bases map to TRBD2. Input material: peripheral blood mononuclear cells. CDR3 sequence reads: CASSLGAAGPYTDTQYF. CDR3 coding DNA: TGTGCCAGCAGCTTGGGGGCAGCGGGGCCCTACACAGATACGCAGTATTTT.